This is a list of T cell receptor beta chains from one sample in a study of cytotoxic CD8 clonotypes in ibrutinib-treated CLL. Repertoires were generated with immunoSEQ multiplex PCR, while TCRdb's copy carries only in-frame clones and drops some. The sample holds 12,000 to 15,000 clones; roughly 64% are singletons and the top ten take about 44%. Sequenced material: PBMCs, taken before ibrutinib treatment. The origin of the receptors is a human donor with chronic lymphocytic leukemia. Each CDR3 is given with its conserved first and last residue. The D gene is left open where the match is weak. Only some rows state a clone size, as once, few, many or a class for expanded clones.

V gene,J gene,clone size,D gene,CDR3 protein,CDR3 DNA
TRBV19,TRBJ2-4,NA,TRBD2,CASSIPGGGAKNIQYF,TGTGCCAGTAGTATCCCTGGCGGGGGAGCCAAAAACATTCAGTACTTC
TRBV5-6,TRBJ1-4,NA,TRBD1,CASSLETSGTGINEKLFF,TGTGCCAGCAGCTTGGAGACTTCCGGGACAGGGATTAATGAAAAACTGTTTTTT
TRBV5-1,TRBJ2-5,NA,NA,CASSLDNQETQYF,TGCGCCAGCAGCTTGGACAACCAAGAGACCCAGTACTTC
TRBV18,TRBJ1-1,NA,NA,CASSLRTGPNTEAFF,TGTGCCAGCTCACTTAGGACCGGCCCGAACACTGAAGCTTTCTTT
TRBV25-1,TRBJ2-3,NA,NA,CASSESADTQYF,TGTGCCAGCAGTGAATCCGCAGATACGCAGTATTTT
TRBV29-1,TRBJ2-1,few,TRBD1,CSAKTGYHNEQFF,TGCAGCGCAAAGACAGGGTACCACAATGAGCAGTTCTTC
TRBV2,TRBJ1-6,NA,NA,CASMEQGGSPLHF,TGTGCCAGCATGGAACAGGGCGGTTCACCCCTCCACTTT
TRBV19,TRBJ1-4,NA,TRBD1,CASSKNRGWDEKLFF,TGTGCCAGTAGTAAGAACAGGGGGTGGGATGAAAAACTGTTTTTT
TRBV5-8,TRBJ1-1,many,NA,CASSFERNTEAFF,TGTGCCAGCAGCTTCGAAAGGAACACTGAAGCTTTCTTT
TRBV19,TRBJ2-5,NA,TRBD2,CASSINPGGETQYF,TGTGCCAGTAGTATCAACCCGGGAGGCGAGACCCAGTACTTC
TRBV27,TRBJ2-7,NA,NA,CASRLETGSYEQYF,TGTGCCAGCAGACTCGAAACCGGGAGCTACGAGCAGTACTTC
TRBV19,TRBJ1-1,NA,NA,CASSIYPEAITGLNTEAFF,TGTGCCAGTAGTATTTACCCCGAGGCAATCACAGGGCTCAACACTGAAGCTTTCTTT
TRBV18,TRBJ1-1,NA,NA,CASSPLPNTEAFF,TGTGCCAGCTCACCACTACCAAACACTGAAGCTTTCTTT
TRBV15,TRBJ1-5,once,NA,CATSRRREGSNQPQHF,TGTGCCACCAGCAGGAGGAGAGAGGGGAGCAATCAGCCCCAGCATTTT
TRBV29-1,TRBJ1-2,NA,NA,CSAGQKNYGYTF,TGCAGCGCAGGACAGAAGAACTATGGCTACACCTTC
TRBV5-4,TRBJ1-2,few,TRBD1,CASRTGGHGYTF,TGTGCCAGCAGGACAGGGGGTCATGGCTACACCTTC
TRBV13,TRBJ2-5,few,TRBD2,CASSLSGTARQETQYF,TGTGCCAGCAGCTTGAGCGGGACCGCAAGGCAAGAGACCCAGTACTTC
TRBV18,TRBJ1-1,NA,NA,CASSPGNTEAFF,TGTGCCAGCTCACCGGGGAACACTGAAGCTTTCTTT
TRBV11-2,TRBJ1-6,few,NA,CASSRNPGDFGSPLHF,TGTGCCAGCAGCCGAAATCCGGGGGACTTCGGGTCACCCCTCCACTTT
TRBV11-3,TRBJ2-3,NA,NA,CASSLRGLTDTQYF,TGTGCCAGCAGCTTGCGGGGTCTCACAGATACGCAGTATTTT
TRBV5-3,TRBJ1-2,few,TRBD1,CASSLKGALGYTF,TGTGCCAGCAGCTTAAAGGGGGCGCTTGGCTACACCTTC
TRBV19,TRBJ2-6,NA,NA,CASSIGRSGANVLTF,TGTGCCAGTAGTATAGGGCGTTCTGGGGCCAACGTCCTGACTTTC
TRBV11-2,TRBJ2-7,NA,TRBD1,CASSQGPGQGTYEQYF,TGCGCCAGCAGCCAAGGACCGGGACAGGGCACCTACGAGCAGTACTTC
TRBV6-5,TRBJ1-1,NA,NA,CASSSTLNTEAFF,TGTGCCAGCAGCTCTACATTGAACACTGAAGCTTTCTTT
TRBV6-6,TRBJ1-5,medium-sized,NA,CASNQDPGQPQHF,TGTGCCAGCAATCAAGACCCCGGTCAGCCCCAGCATTTT
TRBV5-4,TRBJ2-7,NA,NA,CASRPDWGYEQYF,TGTGCCAGCAGACCGGACTGGGGCTACGAGCAGTACTTC
TRBV21-1,TRBJ1-4,NA,NA,CASRGCVAKVHNEKLFF,TGTGCCAGCAGAGGTTGTGTAGCCAAGGTGCATAATGAAAAACTGTTTTTT
TRBV14,TRBJ2-6,NA,NA,CASSQFVQGASGANVLTF,TGTGCCAGCAGCCAGTTCGTCCAGGGCGCCTCTGGGGCCAACGTCCTGACTTTC
TRBV27,TRBJ2-7,once,NA,CASGGGTSYEQYF,TGTGCCAGCGGGGGCGGGACATCCTACGAGCAGTACTTC
TRBV6-6,TRBJ1-5,NA,NA,CASSYSATLYF,TGTGCCAGCAGTTACTCCGCGACACTTTATTTT
TRBV19,TRBJ2-1,NA,TRBD1,CASSGQGAGEQFF,TGTGCCAGTAGCGGCCAGGGGGCAGGTGAGCAGTTCTTC
TRBV18,TRBJ1-3,NA,NA,CASNPSRGGNTIYF,TGTGCCAGCAATCCCTCCAGAGGTGGAAACACCATATATTTT
TRBV19,TRBJ2-4,NA,NA,CASSIDRARHDIQYF,TGTGCCAGTAGTATAGACAGGGCGCGGCACGACATTCAGTACTTC
TRBV4-1,TRBJ2-5,once,NA,CASSQGGGETQYF,TGCGCCAGCAGCCAAGGAGGTGGAGAGACCCAGTACTTC